Following are 30 T cell receptor beta chains from one sample sequenced in a study of blood T cell repertoires in COVID-19. The data were produced by immunoSEQ multiplex PCR, yet TCRdb's version contains in-frame clones alone and is incomplete. The sample comprises around 130,000 clones, around 89% of which are singletons, and more than 15% rests with the top ten. Specimen: peripheral blood. Source of these receptors: a man aged 50-59 years with active or convalescent COVID-19.

Remarks on this clone: Other DNA sequences from this sample encode an identical CDR3 as well. This chain links TRBV18 with TRBJ1-6; possible D gene TRBD1, 5 bases. The CDR3 is made up of 14 amino acids. V was pared by 4 bases and J by 7 bases, with 11 bases between. Germline V lookup: CDR1 KGHSH, CDR2 LQKENI. CDR3 loop: CASSLDRGNSPLHF. CDR3 bases: TGTGCCAGCTCACTAGATAGGGGAAATTCACCCCTCCACTTT.

This chain joins TRBV28 and TRBJ1-1; 8 bases are shared with TRBD1. V gave up 2 bases and J gave up 8 bases; unmatched junction bases: 4. This CDR3 is 13 amino acids long. Germline V gives CDR1 MDHEN, CDR2 SYDVKM. Written as DNA, the CDR3 is TGTGCCAGCAGTTTAGGGTGGACAGGGGAAGCTTTCTTT. Encoded protein: CASSLGWTGEAFF. Based on the CDR3 plus reference TRBV28 and TRBJ1-1, the full variable domain is DVKVTQSSRYLVKRTGEKVFLECVQDMDHENMFWYRQDPGLGLRLIYFSYDVKMKEKGDIPEGYSVSREKKERFSLILESASTNQTSMYLCASSLGWTGEAFFGQGTRLTVV.

The chain carries TRBV5-4 and TRBJ2-3; 8 bases map to TRBD2. The ends lost 7 bases at V and 7 bases at J; junction bases unmatched: 14. Per germline, CDR1 SGHNT and CDR2 YYREEE (reference sequence). CDR3 size: 15 residues. The CDR3 is CASLPRGTRVNTQYF. The CDR3 bases are TGTGCCAGCCTTCCCCGGGGGACTAGGGTAAATACGCAGTATTTT.

The J gene is TRBJ2-2, the V gene TRBV5-1; possible D gene TRBD1, 6 bases. Trimming stripped 2 bases from V and 0 bases from J, with 14 bases between. CDR1 and CDR2 from the germline V gene are SGHRS and YFSETQ. This CDR3 has 17 residues. CDR3 protein: CASSFSGTPSNTGELFF. DNA for the CDR3: TGCGCCAGCAGCTTTTCCGGGACACCCTCGAACACCGGGGAGCTGTTTTTT.

The gene calls are TRBV5-4 and TRBJ2-5; the match to TRBD2 covers 7 bases. The CDR3 totals 17 residues. Germline V gene sequence: CDR1 SGHNT, CDR2 YYREEE (reference sequence). Trimming removed 0 bases from V and 5 bases from J; junction bases left unmatched: 13. CDR3 sequence: CASSLAAGPTSLETQYF. The CDR3 DNA reads as TGTGCCAGCAGCTTGGCAGCGGGGCCTACCTCTCTGGAGACCCAGTACTTC.

This sequence joins TRBV7-2 and TRBJ2-5; TRBD2 might be the D (6 bases). Germline CDR1 reads SGHTA; CDR2 reads FQGNSA. V lost 2 bases and J lost 4, with 17 bases in between. CDR3 length: 16 residues. CDR3 in DNA: TGTGCCAGCAGCTTAAGCACGGGACTGGCTTTAGAGACCCAGTACTTC. It specifies CASSLSTGLALETQYF. The complete variable domain, with remaining parts taken from reference TRBV7-2 and TRBJ2-5, reads GAGVSQSPSNKVTEKGKDVELRCDPISGHTALYWYRQSLGQGLEFLIYFQGNSAPDKSGLPSDRFSAERTGGSVSTLTIQRTQQEDSAVYLCASSLSTGLALETQYFGPGTRLLVL.

The chain carries TRBV7-9 and TRBJ1-1; D unresolved. This CDR3 spans 15 amino acids. The germline V gene has CDR1 SEHNR and CDR2 FQNEAQ (reference sequence). The ends were cut back, 1 base at V and 1 base at J, with 10 bases in the middle. In DNA form, the CDR3 reads TGTGCCAGCAGCTTAGGGATTGGGCAGAACACTGAAGCTTTCTTT. It encodes CASSLGIGQNTEAFF.

This sequence joins TRBV9 and TRBJ2-5, with TRBD2 matching 13 bases. The CDR3 consists of 14 residues. The V gene's germline CDR1 is SGDLS and CDR2 YYNGEE. J gave up 5 bases and V 4 bases, and 2 bases lay outside the gene matches. The CDR3 bases are TGTGCCAGCAGCCCGACTAGCGGGGGGGAGACCCAGTACTTC. Encoded protein: CASSPTSGGETQYF.

The genes are TRBV6-5 and TRBJ2-4, with D perhaps TRBD2 (7 bases). Trimming stripped 0 bases from V and 14 bases from J, with 17 bases between. Germline V gene data show CDR1 as MNHEY and CDR2 as SVGAGI. The CDR3 is 14 amino acids. CDR3 sequence (DNA): TGTGCCAGCAGTTACTCACAGGCGGGGGACATCAAGTACTTC. This codes for CASSYSQAGDIKYF.

The CDR3 nucleotides are TGTGCCAGTAGTTTCCCTCTAGGTAGCTCCTACAATGAGCAGTTCTTC. Its protein product is CASSFPLGSSYNEQFF. V is TRBV19 and J is TRBJ2-1; D unresolved. This CDR3 spans 16 amino acids. Deletions cut 5 bases from V and 0 bases from J, with 14 bases between. CDR1 and CDR2 (germline): LNHDA, SQIVND (reference sequence).

This chain connects TRBV5-1 to TRBJ2-1; possibly TRBD1 for D (6 bases). V lost 0 bases and J lost 7, with 14 bases in between. Germline V CDR1 and CDR2: SGHRS, YFSETQ. The CDR3 is 15 amino acids. Here the CDR3 DNA reads TGCGCCAGCAGCTTGGGAGGGGGTATGGCTAATGAGCAGTTCTTC. It specifies CASSLGGGMANEQFF.

The chain combines TRBV19 with TRBJ1-3; maybe TRBD1 (5 bases). The CDR3 loop spans 14 amino acids. V lost 6 bases and J lost 2, with 11 bases in between. The germline CDR1 and CDR2 sequences are LNHDA and SQIVND (reference sequence). The CDR3, as DNA: TGTGCCAGTAGAATGACAGATACTGGAAACACCATATATTTT. It yields the protein CASRMTDTGNTIYF.

The V and J genes are TRBV19 and TRBJ2-2; D not certain. The CDR3 runs to 12 residues. Between the trimmed V and J ends, which lost 8 bases and 3 bases, there was a span of 7 bases. The germline CDR1 and CDR2 sequences are LNHDA and SQIVND (reference sequence). The CDR3 region is CASSTYTGELFF. CDR3 sequence (DNA): TGTGCCAGTTCCACATACACCGGGGAGCTGTTTTTT.

The gene calls are TRBV2 and TRBJ2-1; 13 nucleotides line up with TRBD2. This CDR3 is built from 15 residues. Per the germline V gene, CDR1 is SNHLY and CDR2 is FYNNEI. The V segment lost 5 bases and the J segment 3 bases; nucleotides outside the gene matches: 1. CDR3 coding DNA: TGTGCCAGCAGTCGGACTAGCGGGAGCTACAATGAGCAGTTCTTC. This gives the protein CASSRTSGSYNEQFF.

The chain recombines TRBV7-2 with TRBJ2-7; 9 nucleotides line up with TRBD2. Germline V gene sequence: CDR1 SGHTA, CDR2 FQGNSA. CDR3 length equals 15 residues. The trim removed 3 bases at V and 2 bases at J, leaving 5 bases unmatched. As DNA, the CDR3 is TGTGCCAGCAGCTTGGGGACTAGCCGTACCTACGAGCAGTACTTC. It codes for CASSLGTSRTYEQYF.

This rearrangement joins TRBV6-6 to TRBJ2-3, with 8 nucleotides matching TRBD2. The V segment lost 0 bases and the J segment 6 bases; nucleotides outside the gene matches: 5. This CDR3 spans 15 amino acids. Germline CDR1 reads MNHNY; CDR2 reads SVGAGI (reference sequence). CDR3 region: CASSYSRGGGDTQYF. CDR3 nucleotide sequence: TGTGCCAGCAGTTACTCTAGAGGCGGGGGGGATACGCAGTATTTT.

The chain employs TRBV28 and TRBJ2-7; 7 nucleotides line up with TRBD2. Germline V lookup: CDR1 MDHEN, CDR2 SYDVKM. This CDR3 is built from 14 residues. The J segment lost 2 bases and the V segment lost 3 bases, leaving 4 bases of the junction unmatched. The CDR3: CASSLGGRTYEQYF. CDR3 nucleotides: TGTGCCAGCAGTTTGGGCGGGAGAACCTACGAGCAGTACTTC.

This chain connects TRBV7-2 to TRBJ1-6, with D unclear. Between the trimmed V and J ends, which lost 1 base and 0 bases, there was a span of 10 bases. The CDR3 is 17 residues long. In germline, CDR1 is SGHTA, CDR2 FQGNSA. The CDR3 nucleotides read TGTGCCAGCAGCTTAGATTCCCCTAGCTCCTATAATTCACCCCTCCACTTT. Translating it yields CASSLDSPSSYNSPLHF.

This chain joins TRBV6-2 or TRBV6-3 and TRBJ2-3, with D perhaps TRBD1 (6 bases). Germline assignment: CDR1 MNHEY and CDR2 SVGEGT. The CDR3 is 16 residues long. Trimming cost V 0 bases and J 4 bases, with 14 bases left between them. CDR3 nucleotide sequence: TGTGCCAGCAGTTACTCGACAGGACAACTGCCAGATACGCAGTATTTT. This sequence encodes CASSYSTGQLPDTQYF.

This clone occurred once. The chain employs TRBV7-6 and TRBJ1-5; D is uncertain. V lost 3 bases and J 4 bases, leaving 4 bases between the germline ends. Germline V gene sequence: CDR1 SGHVS, CDR2 FNYEAQ. The CDR3 is 12 residues long. The CDR3 region is CASSFPNQPQHF. The CDR3 DNA is TGTGCCAGCAGCTTCCCAAATCAGCCCCAGCATTTT.

The V gene is TRBV10-3, the J gene TRBJ2-3, with 10 bases aligning to TRBD2. J gave up 1 base and V 6 bases, and 1 base lay outside the gene matches. This CDR3 is 14 amino acids long. CDR1 is ENHRY, CDR2 SYGVKD, per germline. DNA for the CDR3: TGTGCCATCAGCGGGACTAGCGGCACAGATACGCAGTATTTT. As protein: CAISGTSGTDTQYF.

This chain joins TRBV10-1 and TRBJ2-1; tentatively, D is TRBD1 (6 bases). CDR3 length: 16 residues. Trimming cost V 0 bases and J 7 bases, with 16 bases left between them. Per germline, CDR1 WNHNN and CDR2 SYGVQD (reference sequence). CDR3 nucleotides: TGCGCCAGCAGTGAGTCGGTACAGGGACGATGGAATGAGCAGTTCTTC. As protein: CASSESVQGRWNEQFF.

This clone was seen a single time. The rearrangement uses TRBV7-2 and TRBJ1-1; D gene ambiguous. Trimming pared 1 base from V and 4 bases from J, leaving 7 bases between. Germline V lookup: CDR1 SGHTA, CDR2 FQGNSA. CDR3 size: 13 residues. The CDR3 nucleotides read TGTGCCAGCAGCTTAGAAGAGGGCACTGAAGCTTTCTTT. Translating it yields CASSLEEGTEAFF. Complete variable domain (other parts from reference TRBV7-2 and TRBJ1-1): GAGVSQSPSNKVTEKGKDVELRCDPISGHTALYWYRQSLGQGLEFLIYFQGNSAPDKSGLPSDRFSAERTGGSVSTLTIQRTQQEDSAVYLCASSLEEGTEAFFGQGTRLTVV.

This chain connects TRBV19 to TRBJ1-5; maybe TRBD1 (5 bases). Deletions cut 1 base from V and 1 base from J, with 5 bases between. Germline CDR1 reads LNHDA; CDR2 reads SQIVND (reference sequence). The CDR3 spans 14 residues. The CDR3 region has the DNA TGTGCCAGTAGTATAGGGACAAGCAATCAGCCCCAGCATTTT. Its protein is CASSIGTSNQPQHF.

This clone has only a few counts. The chain employs TRBV3-1 (or the pseudogene TRBV3-2) and TRBJ1-1; D unresolved. Germline V gives CDR1 LGHDT, CDR2 YNNKEL (reference sequence). This CDR3 contains 14 residues. Trimming left V 1 base short and J 4 bases short, with 10 bases between. The CDR3 spells CASSQAVSVTEAFF. In DNA form, the CDR3 reads TGTGCCAGCAGCCAAGCTGTTTCGGTCACTGAAGCTTTCTTT.

The chain couples TRBV19 to TRBJ1-1; 9 positions match TRBD1. This CDR3 region has 17 residues. Trimming took 0 bases from V and 0 from J; bases not matched to a gene: 5. Germline V CDR1 and CDR2: LNHDA, SQIVND (reference sequence). As DNA, the CDR3 is TGTGCCAGTAGTATAGACCCGACAGGGGGTATGAACACTGAAGCTTTCTTT. Translating it yields CASSIDPTGGMNTEAFF.

The rearrangement uses TRBV11-3 and TRBJ2-5, with 7 bases aligning to TRBD1. Trimming took 1 base from V and 4 from J; bases not matched to a gene: 9. Looked up from germline, CDR1 is SGHNT and CDR2 is YENEEA. This CDR3 has 16 residues. In DNA, the CDR3 is TGTGCCAGCAGCTTAGGACAGGGCGAAGGTACAGAGACCCAGTACTTC. It specifies CASSLGQGEGTETQYF.

The chain couples TRBV5-4 to TRBJ1-1; weak D call: TRBD1 (6 bases). The CDR3 totals 12 residues. The germline gives CDR1 SGHNT, CDR2 YYREEE (reference sequence). V lost 4 bases and J 8 bases, leaving 12 bases between the germline ends. The CDR3 loop is CASSRTEVEAFF. The DNA of the CDR3 is TGTGCCAGCAGCAGGACAGAAGTAGAAGCTTTCTTT.

The table lists this clone with a count of one. The rearrangement joins TRBV24-1 to TRBJ2-2, with D perhaps matching TRBD2 (5 bases). This CDR3 has 16 amino acids. Between the trimmed V and J ends, which lost 6 bases and 0 bases, there was a span of 13 bases. The germline CDR1 and CDR2 sequences are KGHDR and SFDVKD. The CDR3 DNA is TGTGCCACCAGTTCCGGACCGGGATCGAACACCGGGGAGCTGTTTTTT. This codes for CATSSGPGSNTGELFF.

The chain recombines TRBV10-1 with TRBJ1-1; tentatively, D is TRBD1 (5 bases). V lost 0 bases and J 6 bases, leaving 11 bases between the germline ends. The germline gives CDR1 WNHNN, CDR2 SYGVQD (reference sequence). The CDR3 is 14 residues long. The CDR3 is CASSESGGLSEAFF. The CDR3 DNA reads TGCGCCAGCAGTGAGTCCGGGGGTCTCTCTGAAGCTTTCTTT.